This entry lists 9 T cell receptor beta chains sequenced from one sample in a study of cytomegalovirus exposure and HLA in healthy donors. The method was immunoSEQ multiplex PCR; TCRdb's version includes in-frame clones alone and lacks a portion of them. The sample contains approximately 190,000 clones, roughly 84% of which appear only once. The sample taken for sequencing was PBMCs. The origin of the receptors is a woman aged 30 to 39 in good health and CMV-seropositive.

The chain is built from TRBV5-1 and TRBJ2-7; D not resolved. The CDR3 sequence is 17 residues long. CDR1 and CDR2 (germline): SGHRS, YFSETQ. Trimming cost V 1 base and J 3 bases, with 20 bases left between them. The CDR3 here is CASSLRQSTVGYYEQYF. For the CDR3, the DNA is TGCGCCAGCAGCTTGAGGCAATCGACCGTCGGGTACTACGAGCAGTACTTC.

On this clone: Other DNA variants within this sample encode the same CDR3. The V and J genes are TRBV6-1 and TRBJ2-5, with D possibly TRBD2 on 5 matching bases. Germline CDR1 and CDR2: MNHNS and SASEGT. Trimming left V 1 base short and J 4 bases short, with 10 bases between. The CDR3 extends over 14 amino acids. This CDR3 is CASSEDRGLETQYF. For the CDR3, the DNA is TGTGCCAGCAGTGAAGACCGGGGTTTAGAGACCCAGTACTTC.

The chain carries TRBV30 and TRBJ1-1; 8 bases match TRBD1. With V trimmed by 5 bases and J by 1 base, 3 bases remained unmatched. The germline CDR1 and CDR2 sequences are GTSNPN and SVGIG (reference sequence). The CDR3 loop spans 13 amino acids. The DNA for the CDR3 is TGTGCCTGGGACAGGGGTCAGAACACTGAAGCTTTCTTT. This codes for CAWDRGQNTEAFF.

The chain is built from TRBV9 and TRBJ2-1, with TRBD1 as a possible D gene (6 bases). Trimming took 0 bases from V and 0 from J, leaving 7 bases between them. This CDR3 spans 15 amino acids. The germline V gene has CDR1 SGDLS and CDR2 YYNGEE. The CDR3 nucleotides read TGTGCCAGCAGCGTAGTGGGGGCCTCCTACAATGAGCAGTTCTTC. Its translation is CASSVVGASYNEQFF. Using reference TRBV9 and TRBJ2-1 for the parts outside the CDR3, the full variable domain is DSGVTQTPKHLITATGQRVTLRCSPRSGDLSVYWYQQSLDQGLQFLIQYYNGEERAKGNILERFSAQQFPDLHSELNLSSLELGDSALYFCASSVVGASYNEQFFGPGTRLTVL.

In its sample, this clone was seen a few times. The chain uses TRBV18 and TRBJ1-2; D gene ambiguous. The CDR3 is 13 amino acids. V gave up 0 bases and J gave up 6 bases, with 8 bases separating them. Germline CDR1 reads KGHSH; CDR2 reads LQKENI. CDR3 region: CASSPPIFDGYTF. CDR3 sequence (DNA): TGTGCCAGCTCACCACCTATCTTCGATGGCTACACCTTC.

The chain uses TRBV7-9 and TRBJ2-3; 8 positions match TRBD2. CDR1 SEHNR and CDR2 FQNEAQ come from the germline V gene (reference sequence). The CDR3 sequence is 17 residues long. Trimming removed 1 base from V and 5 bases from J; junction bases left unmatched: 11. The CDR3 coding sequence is TGTGCCAGCAGCTTAGGTCTCCCTAGCGGGTGGGAAGATACGCAGTATTTT. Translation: CASSLGLPSGWEDTQYF.

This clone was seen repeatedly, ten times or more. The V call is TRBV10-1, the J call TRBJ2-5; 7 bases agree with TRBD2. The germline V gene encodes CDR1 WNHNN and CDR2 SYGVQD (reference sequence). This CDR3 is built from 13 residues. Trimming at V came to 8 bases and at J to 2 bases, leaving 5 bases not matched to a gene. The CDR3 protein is CASQGLSQETQYF. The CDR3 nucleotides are TGCGCCAGCCAGGGACTATCACAAGAGACCCAGTACTTC.

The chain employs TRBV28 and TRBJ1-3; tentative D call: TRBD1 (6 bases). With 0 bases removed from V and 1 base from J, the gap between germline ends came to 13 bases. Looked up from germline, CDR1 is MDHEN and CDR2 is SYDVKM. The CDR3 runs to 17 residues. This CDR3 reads CASSLWGDTRSGNTIYF. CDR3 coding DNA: TGTGCCAGCAGTTTATGGGGGGACACGCGATCTGGAAACACCATATATTTT.

This chain's CDR3 is CASSLGRGQPQHF. CDR3 coding DNA: TGTGCCAGCAGCTTGGGGAGGGGCCAGCCCCAGCATTTT. The rearrangement links TRBV7-9 to TRBJ1-5, with D possibly matching TRBD1 (5 bases). Trimming removed 3 bases at V and 7 bases at J, with 10 bases between. The CDR3 runs to 13 residues. The V gene's germline CDR1 is SEHNR and CDR2 FQNEAQ (reference sequence).